What follows are 24 T cell receptor beta chains derived from one specimen sequenced in a study of T-cell reconstitution after alpha-beta-depleted transplantation in children. Preparation of the TCRbeta library involved a method that used unique molecular identifiers. TCRdb re-called the PCR reads through MiXCR, storing one row per CDR3 protein. Here the sample spans about 240,000 distinct CDR3 sequences, under 30% being singletons. The input for sequencing was PBMCs, taken before TCRalphabeta/CD19-depleted stem cell transplant. The source is a girl aged 2 to 10 with Fanconi anemia, due to receive a stem cell transplant.

At least ten counts were recorded for this clonotype. The J gene is TRBJ2-5, the V gene TRBV29-1; D assignment may be TRBD1 or TRBD2 (5 bases each). V lost 7 bases to trimming and J lost 4 bases, with 16 bases between them. The CDR3 consists of 13 residues. Germline-derived CDR1 and CDR2 are SQVTM and ANQGSEA. The CDR3 DNA sequence: TGCAGCGGTTACGGGGCGATCCGAGAGACCCAGTACTTC. It translates to CSGYGAIRETQYF.

In its sample, this clonotype was seen a few times. V usage is TRBV4-2 and J usage is TRBJ2-7; 10 bases are a match to TRBD1. V dropped 1 base and J dropped 5; count of bases not matched to a gene: 5. The CDR3 has 15 amino acids. Germline loops: CDR1 LGHNA, CDR2 YNFKEQ. The CDR3 DNA reads as TGTGCCAGCAGCCAAGTAGGGACAGGGGAGAACGAGCAGTACTTC. Residues: CASSQVGTGENEQYF.

The sample holds many counts of this clonotype. This sequence joins TRBV4-2 and TRBJ2-7, with D perhaps TRBD1 or TRBD2 (5 bases each). This CDR3 has 14 residues. Germline V gives CDR1 LGHNA, CDR2 YNFKEQ. Trimming left V 6 bases short and J 6 bases short, with 18 bases between. The CDR3 DNA sequence: TGTGCCAGCAGTTCCTTAGGGGAGCAAGGCGAGCAGTACTTC. Translating it yields CASSSLGEQGEQYF.

There are a few counts of this clonotype. The J gene is TRBJ2-1, the V gene TRBV19; D uncertain. With 5 bases removed from V and 0 bases from J, the gap between germline ends came to 14 bases. Germline-derived CDR1 and CDR2 are LNHDA and SQIVND (reference sequence). The CDR3 sequence is 16 residues long. CDR3 sequence (DNA): TGTGCCAGTAGTTCCCAGACGGAAACCTCCTACAATGAGCAGTTCTTC. It codes for CASSSQTETSYNEQFF.

Written as DNA, the CDR3 is TGTGCCAGCAGTCCACGTAGCGAGCTCGAGACCCAGTACTTC. It translates to CASSPRSELETQYF. The chain links TRBV12-3 or TRBV12-4 to TRBJ2-5; tentative D call: TRBD2 (5 bases). The CDR3 runs to 14 residues. V was clipped by 5 bases and J by 5 bases, with 15 bases between them.

The V and J genes are TRBV20-1 and TRBJ2-1, with 10 bases identical to TRBD1. The CDR3 length is 15 residues. Germline V gene data show CDR1 as DFQATT and CDR2 as SNEGSKA (reference sequence). The V and J ends lost 3 bases and 6 bases, in that order; junction bases with no gene match: 8. CDR3 DNA sequence: TGCAGTGCTAGGACCGGGACAGGGGACGTCAATGAGCAGTTCTTC. Encoded protein: CSARTGTGDVNEQFF.

At least ten counts were recorded for this clonotype. This chain connects TRBV12-3 or TRBV12-4 to TRBJ2-3, with TRBD2 identical over 10 bases. The CDR3 is 15 amino acids. V was pared by 6 bases and J by 2 bases, with 5 bases of the junction left unmatched. CDR3 residues: CASSLLAGHTDTQYF. Written as DNA, the CDR3 is TGTGCCAGCAGCCTACTAGCGGGGCACACAGATACGCAGTATTTT.

This clonotype appeared many times. The V call is TRBV15, the J call TRBJ2-1, with D possibly matching TRBD2 (5 bases). The CDR3 is made up of 15 amino acids. Germline CDR1 LNHNV, CDR2 YYDKDF (reference sequence). The V and J ends lost 1 base and 0 bases respectively, with 7 bases between them. The CDR3 DNA is TGTGCCACCAGCAGAGCGAGCGGCTCCTACAATGAGCAGTTCTTC. It specifies CATSRASGSYNEQFF.

A few counts support this clonotype. The chain uses TRBV7-9 and TRBJ2-3; D not certain. The V end lost 5 bases, the J end lost 1 base, and 7 bases lay between the germline ends. CDR3 length equals 13 residues. Looked up from germline, CDR1 is SEHNR and CDR2 is FQNEAQ (reference sequence). The CDR3 coding sequence is TGTGCCAGCAGCCGAGTTGGCACAGATACGCAGTATTTT. Residues: CASSRVGTDTQYF.

This clonotype came up a few times. This chain connects TRBV29-1 to TRBJ2-3; 9 bases align to TRBD1. The CDR3 sequence is 13 residues long. The V segment lost 7 bases and the J segment 4 bases; nucleotides outside the gene matches: 6. Germline V gene sequence: CDR1 SQVTM, CDR2 ANQGSEA. The CDR3 loop reads CSDRDRESDTQYF. CDR3 sequence (DNA): TGCAGCGACCGGGACAGGGAGTCAGATACGCAGTATTTT.

This clonotype was seen just once. This chain joins TRBV15 and TRBJ1-4, with D maybe TRBD1 (6 bases). CDR1 and CDR2 from the germline V gene are LNHNV and YYDKDF (reference sequence). The CDR3 consists of 13 residues. V lost 5 bases to trimming and J lost 8 bases, with 12 bases between them. The CDR3 spells CATSAGTREKLFF. The CDR3 DNA follows: TGTGCCACCAGCGCCGGGACACGCGAAAAACTGTTTTTT.

The table lists this clonotype with a few counts. The genes are TRBV9 and TRBJ2-5; D unclear. This CDR3 spans 14 amino acids. The V gene lost 0 bases and the J gene lost 3 bases, with 9 bases spanning the gap. Per germline, CDR1 SGDLS and CDR2 YYNGEE. The CDR3 loop is CASSVAYGEETQYF. The DNA of the CDR3 is TGTGCCAGCAGCGTAGCTTACGGTGAAGAGACCCAGTACTTC.

In this sample, this clonotype turned up many times. This chain links TRBV29-1 with TRBJ2-7, with 8 bases aligning to TRBD2. V gave up 6 bases and J gave up 4 bases; unmatched junction bases: 8. CDR3 length equals 13 residues. CDR1 and CDR2 from the germline V gene are SQVTM and ANQGSEA. CDR3 loop: CSVETLAGYEQYF. The CDR3, as DNA: TGCAGCGTGGAGACCCTAGCGGGTTACGAGCAGTACTTC.

The J gene is TRBJ2-4, the V gene TRBV20-1, with a possible D match to TRBD1 (6 bases). The CDR3 length is 16 residues. Germline-derived CDR1 and CDR2 are DFQATT and SNEGSKA (reference sequence). V was shortened by 0 bases and J by 0 bases, with 12 bases between the two germline ends. The CDR3 DNA follows: TGCAGTGCTAGAGAGCCAGGGGTCTTAGCCAAAAACATTCAGTACTTC. This gives the protein CSAREPGVLAKNIQYF.

The chain carries TRBV18 and TRBJ2-1; 11 bases are shared with TRBD1. The CDR3 length is 15 residues. The V gene end was trimmed by 5 bases and the J gene end by 4 bases; junction bases not matched to a gene: 4. CDR1 and CDR2 (germline): KGHSH, LQKENI. The CDR3 coding sequence is TGTGCCAGCTCAACCGGGACAGGGGGATACAATGAGCAGTTCTTC. Translation: CASSTGTGGYNEQFF.

This clonotype was detected a few times. The rearrangement joins TRBV5-5 to TRBJ2-5, with D perhaps TRBD1 or TRBD2 (5 bases each). Trimming shortened V by 1 base and J by 3 bases, and 10 bases separated the two germline ends. Germline assignment: CDR1 SGHKS and CDR2 YYEKEE (reference sequence). The CDR3 length is 14 residues. The CDR3 region has the DNA TGTGCCAGCAGCTTGATCGGGGCAGAAGAGACCCAGTACTTC. It is translated as CASSLIGAEETQYF.

This clonotype was detected a few times. This chain uses TRBV7-3 with TRBJ2-7; D not certain. The V end was cut by 3 bases, the J end by 0 bases, with 21 bases between. This CDR3 has 18 amino acids. The germline V gene encodes CDR1 SGHTA and CDR2 FQGTGA. Written as DNA, the CDR3 is TGTGCCAGCAGCTTTCCCAAGTGGATTTGGAAGGTCTCCTACGAGCAGTACTTC. This gives the protein CASSFPKWIWKVSYEQYF.

This clonotype was picked up many times. The CDR3 reads CAIRTGTGGTEAFF. As DNA, the CDR3 is TGTGCCATCAGGACCGGGACAGGGGGCACTGAAGCTTTCTTT. J is TRBJ1-1 and V is TRBV10-3, with TRBD1 matching over 11 bases. J was trimmed by 4 bases and V by 6 bases; bases with no gene match: 4. Germline assignment: CDR1 ENHRY and CDR2 SYGVKD. The CDR3 is 14 residues long.

The rearrangement uses TRBV20-1 and TRBJ1-2; 8 positions agree with TRBD1. V trimming: 5 bases; J trimming: 2 bases; junction bases outside the gene matches: 7. There are 14 residues in the CDR3. Germline assignment: CDR1 DFQATT and CDR2 SNEGSKA (reference sequence). DNA of the CDR3: TGCAGTGCTGCTTATACAGGGGGGAACTATGGCTACACCTTC. Translated: CSAAYTGGNYGYTF.

J is TRBJ2-1 and V is TRBV10-3; the D is unclear. Germline CDR1 is ENHRY and CDR2 is SYGVKD. Trimming removed 4 bases from V and 10 bases from J, with 11 bases in between. This CDR3 spans 12 amino acids. CDR3 protein: CAISGVDGEQFF. The CDR3 nucleotides are TGTGCCATCAGTGGGGTTGACGGCGAGCAGTTCTTC.

This clonotype showed up just a few times. The CDR3 spells CASSKMGETSGSTSDTQYF. The DNA for the CDR3 is TGTGCCAGCAGTAAAATGGGGGAAACTAGCGGGAGTACCTCAGATACGCAGTATTTT. This rearrangement joins TRBV21-1 to TRBJ2-3; no check of the table's D call, TRBD2, against the DNA was made. TRBV21-1 is shown as a pseudogene. This CDR3 spans 19 amino acids.

In this sample, this clonotype turned up once. The chain uses TRBV18 and TRBJ2-5; 9 bases are shared with TRBD1. This CDR3 region has 14 residues. The V gene's germline CDR1 is KGHSH and CDR2 LQKENI. V shed 1 base and J 4 bases; nucleotides not matched to a gene: 1. This chain's CDR3 is CASSPRTGVETQYF. The CDR3 DNA sequence: TGTGCCAGCTCACCACGGACAGGGGTAGAGACCCAGTACTTC.

This clonotype has just a few counts. V is TRBV7-9 and J is TRBJ2-5; D not certain. Germline assignment: CDR1 SEHNR and CDR2 FQNEAQ (reference sequence). CDR3 length: 15 residues. Trimming removed 2 bases at V and 2 bases at J, with 12 bases between. The CDR3 protein is CASSLWISGQETQYF. The CDR3 coding sequence is TGTGCCAGCAGCTTATGGATTAGTGGGCAAGAGACCCAGTACTTC. The entire variable domain, with the rest obtained from reference TRBV7-9 and TRBJ2-5, is as follows: DTGVSQNPRHKITKRGQNVTFRCDPISEHNRLYWYRQTLGQGPEFLTYFQNEAQLEKSRLLSDRFSAERPKGSFSTLEIQRTEQGDSAMYLCASSLWISGQETQYFGPGTRLLVL.

This clonotype appeared many times. The chain combines TRBV25-1 with TRBJ1-1; D perhaps matches TRBD1 (6 bases). Trimming took off 2 bases at V and 5 bases at J, with 9 bases between the two ends. Germline lookup yields CDR1 MGHDK and CDR2 SYGVNS. The CDR3 contains 13 residues. The CDR3, as DNA: TGTGCCAGCAGTGAAACAGGGTGGACTGAAGCTTTCTTT. Its protein product is CASSETGWTEAFF.